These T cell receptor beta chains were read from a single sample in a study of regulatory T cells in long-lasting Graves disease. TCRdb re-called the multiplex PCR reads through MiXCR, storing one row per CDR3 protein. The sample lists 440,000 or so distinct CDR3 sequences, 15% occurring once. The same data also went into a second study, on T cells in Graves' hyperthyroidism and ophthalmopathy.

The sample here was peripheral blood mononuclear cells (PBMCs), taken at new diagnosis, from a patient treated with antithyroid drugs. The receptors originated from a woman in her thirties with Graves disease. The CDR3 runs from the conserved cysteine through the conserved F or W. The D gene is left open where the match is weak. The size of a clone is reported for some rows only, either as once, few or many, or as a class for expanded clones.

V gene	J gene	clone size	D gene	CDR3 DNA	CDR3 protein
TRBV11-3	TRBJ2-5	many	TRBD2	TGTGCCAGCAGCTTACTCCCCCAAGCAGCGGGAGATGAGACCCAGTACTTC	CASSLLPQAAGDETQYF
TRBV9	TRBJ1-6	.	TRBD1	TGTGCCAGCAGCGCCGGGACAGGATATTCACCCCTCCACTTT	CASSAGTGYSPLHF
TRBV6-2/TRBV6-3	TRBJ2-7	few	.	TGTGCCAGCAGTGAACGCCGAGACGGGGCCTACGAGCAGTACTTC	CASSERRDGAYEQYF
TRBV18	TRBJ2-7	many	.	TGTGCCAGCTCACCAGTCGCGTACGAGCAGTACTTC	CASSPVAYEQYF
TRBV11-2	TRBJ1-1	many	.	TGTGCCAGCAGCTTAACGACACCTATGAACACTGAAGCTTTCTTT	CASSLTTPMNTEAFF
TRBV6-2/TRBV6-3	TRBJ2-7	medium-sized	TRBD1	TGTGCCAGCAGTTTTTCCGGGACAGGGGCCTACGAGCAGTACTTC	CASSFSGTGAYEQYF
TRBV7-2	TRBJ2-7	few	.	TGTGCCAGCAGACAAACCCTTCTAGACACCTCCTACGAGCAGTACTTC	CASRQTLLDTSYEQYF
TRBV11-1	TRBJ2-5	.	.	TGTGCCAGCAGCTTAGGATGGGGGGCGCTAGGGGAGACCCAGTACTTC	CASSLGWGALGETQYF
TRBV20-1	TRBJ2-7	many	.	TGCAGTGCAAGGGGGGCGGGGTACGAGCAGTACTTC	CSARGAGYEQYF
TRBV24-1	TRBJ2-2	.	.	TGTGCCACCTCCTCTTCCGAGGGCGGACCCGGGGAGCTGTTTTTT	CATSSSEGGPGELFF